This T cell receptor (beta chain) is drawn from a study of CD8+ T cells in alopecia areata. Study-level points and caveats: The study found TCR sharing across patients less clear than in mice, possibly for HLA reasons. Clonality in lesional scalp, especially alopecia totalis/universalis, exceeded that of normal scalp.

Investigators isolated RNA and reverse transcribed it into cDNA to act as the sequencing template. Clones were sequenced by immunoSEQ multiplex PCR, and TCRdb holds only the in-frame ones, with some missing. The sample contains roughly 40,000 clones, 50% to 70% of which appear only once. The V end was cut by 6 bases, the J end by 0 bases, with 8 bases between. Germline values: CDR1 KGHSY, CDR2 FQNENV. The CDR3 has 13 amino acids. As regards this clone: Its antigen is currently unknown.

This sample's treatment: oral pan-JAK inhibitor, 5-10 mg twice daily. The rearrangement links TRBV16 to TRBJ1-1; unclear D gene. This sequence originates from a human donor with alopecia areata. This specimen was CD8+ T cells sorted from blood, taken at week 4, from a patient treated with tofacitinib. The CDR3 reads CASSPPLNTEAFF. The CDR3 DNA reads as TGTGCCAGCAGTCCCCCTTTGAACACTGAAGCTTTCTTT.